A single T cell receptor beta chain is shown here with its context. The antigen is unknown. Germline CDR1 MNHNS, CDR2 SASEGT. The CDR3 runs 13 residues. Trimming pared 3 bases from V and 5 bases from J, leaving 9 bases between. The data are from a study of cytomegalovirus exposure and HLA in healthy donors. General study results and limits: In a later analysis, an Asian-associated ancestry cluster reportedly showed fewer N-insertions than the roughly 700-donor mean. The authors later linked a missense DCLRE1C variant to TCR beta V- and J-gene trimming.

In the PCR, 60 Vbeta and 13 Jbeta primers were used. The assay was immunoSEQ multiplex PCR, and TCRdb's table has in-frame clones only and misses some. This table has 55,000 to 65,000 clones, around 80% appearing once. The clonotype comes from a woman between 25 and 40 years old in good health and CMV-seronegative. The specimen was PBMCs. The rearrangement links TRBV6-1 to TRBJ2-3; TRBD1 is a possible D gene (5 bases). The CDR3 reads CASSEQGLDTQYF. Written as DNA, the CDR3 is TGTGCCAGCAGTGAGCAGGGATTAGATACGCAGTATTTT.